Below, one TCR beta chain is given with its context. Trimming left V 6 bases short and J 1 base short, with 16 bases between. CDR3 length equals 15 residues. The germline gives CDR1 LNHDA, CDR2 SQIVND (reference sequence). The method was immunoSEQ multiplex PCR; TCRdb's version includes in-frame clones alone and lacks a portion of them. The sample lists under 95,000 clones; about 92% were seen once. The data derive from a study of technical replicates of blood from a few donors. The origin of this receptor is a human donor in good health. The gene calls are TRBV19 and TRBJ2-7; perhaps TRBD1 as D (8 bases). Sequenced sample: T cells isolated from PBMCs. CDR3 nucleotides: TGTGCCAGTAGCCACGACAGGGGAGGGTCCTACGAGCAGTACTTC. Translated, it gives CASSHDRGGSYEQYF.